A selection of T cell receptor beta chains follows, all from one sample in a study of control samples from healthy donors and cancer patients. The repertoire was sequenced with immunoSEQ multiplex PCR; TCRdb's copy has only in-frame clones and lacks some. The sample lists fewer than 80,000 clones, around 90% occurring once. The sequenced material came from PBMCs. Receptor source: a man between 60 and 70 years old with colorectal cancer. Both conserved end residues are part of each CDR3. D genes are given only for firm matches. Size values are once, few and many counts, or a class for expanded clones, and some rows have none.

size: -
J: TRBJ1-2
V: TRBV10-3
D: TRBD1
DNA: TGTGCCATCAGCGGACAGGGGAACTATGGCTACACCTTC
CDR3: CAISGQGNYGYTF

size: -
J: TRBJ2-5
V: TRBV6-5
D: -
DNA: TGTGCCAGCACCCCCTCAGCACGTCCAGGAGAGACCCAGTACTTC
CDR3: CASTPSARPGETQYF

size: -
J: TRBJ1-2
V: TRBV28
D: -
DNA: TGTGCCAGCAGTTCCATGACTGATGGCTACACCTTC
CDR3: CASSSMTDGYTF

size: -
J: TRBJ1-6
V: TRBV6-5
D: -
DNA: TGTGCCGCACGTCGGACGGACGATTCACCCCTCCACTTT
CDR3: CAARRTDDSPLHF

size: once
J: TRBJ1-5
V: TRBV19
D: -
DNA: TGTGCCAGTAGGGTACAGGGAGGGCAGCCCCAGCATTTT
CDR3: CASRVQGGQPQHF

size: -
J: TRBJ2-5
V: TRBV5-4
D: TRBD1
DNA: TGTGCCAGCAGCTTGGGGCAGGGGGCTGGAGAGACCCAGTACTTC
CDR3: CASSLGQGAGETQYF

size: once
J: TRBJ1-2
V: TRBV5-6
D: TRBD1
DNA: TGTGCCAGCACCCGAGGGACAGATGGCTACACCTTC
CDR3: CASTRGTDGYTF

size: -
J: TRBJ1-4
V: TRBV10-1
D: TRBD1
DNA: TGCGCCAGCAGTGCCGGGACAGGGGACGAAAAACTGTTTTTT
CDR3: CASSAGTGDEKLFF

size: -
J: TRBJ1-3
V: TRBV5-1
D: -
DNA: TGCGCCAGCAGCTTGCCAGACAGCTCTGGAAACACCATATATTTT
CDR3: CASSLPDSSGNTIYF

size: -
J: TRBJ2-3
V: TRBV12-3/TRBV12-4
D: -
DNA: TGTGCCAGCAGTCCCTCCCATACGCAGTATTTT
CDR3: CASSPSHTQYF

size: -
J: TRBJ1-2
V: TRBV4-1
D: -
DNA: TGCGCCAGCAGCCAAGATGGCAGGTGGGATTATGGCTACACCTTC
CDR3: CASSQDGRWDYGYTF

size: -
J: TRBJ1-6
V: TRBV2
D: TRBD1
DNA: TGTGCCAGCTCCCTCGACAGGGGAGGTAATTCACCCCTCCACTTT
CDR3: CASSLDRGGNSPLHF

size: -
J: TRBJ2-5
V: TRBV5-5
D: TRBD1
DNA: TGTGCCAGCAGCGACGGACCCAGGGGGCCGGAGACCCAGTACTTC
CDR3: CASSDGPRGPETQYF

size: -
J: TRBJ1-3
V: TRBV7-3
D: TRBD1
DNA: TGTGCCAGCAGCCCTACCGACAGGGGCAGAAACACCATATATTTT
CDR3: CASSPTDRGRNTIYF

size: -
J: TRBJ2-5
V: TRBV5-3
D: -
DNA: TGTGCCAGAAGCACCGGCGGGCAGGGAGACCCGAGGGGGACCCAGTACTTC
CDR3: CARSTGGQGDPRGTQYF

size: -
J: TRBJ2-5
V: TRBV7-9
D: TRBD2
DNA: TGTGCCAGCAGCGCCCAACCCGGGACTAGCCAGACCCAGTACTTC
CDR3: CASSAQPGTSQTQYF

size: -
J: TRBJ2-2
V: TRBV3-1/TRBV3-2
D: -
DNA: TGTGCCAGCAGCCGGGGCATTAACACCGGGGAGCTGTTTTTT
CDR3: CASSRGINTGELFF

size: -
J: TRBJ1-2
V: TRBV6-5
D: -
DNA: TGTGCCAGCAGTTCCTACTTGAACTATGGCTACACCTTC
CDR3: CASSSYLNYGYTF

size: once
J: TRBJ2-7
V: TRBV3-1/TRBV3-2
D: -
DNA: TGTGCCAGCAGCCAAGAAGGGCGGCCCGAGCAGTACTTC
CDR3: CASSQEGRPEQYF

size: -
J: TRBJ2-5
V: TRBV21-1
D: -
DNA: TGTGCCAGCAGCCTTGACAGGACACAAGAGACCCAGTACTTC
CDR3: CASSLDRTQETQYF

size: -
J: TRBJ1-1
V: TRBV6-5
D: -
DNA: TGTGCCAGCAGTTACTCGGGGGATTGGACTGAAGCTTTCTTT
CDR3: CASSYSGDWTEAFF

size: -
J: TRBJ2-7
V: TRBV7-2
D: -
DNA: TGTGCCAGCAGCCCCCAGGGGGGCTACTACGAGCAGTACTTC
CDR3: CASSPQGGYYEQYF

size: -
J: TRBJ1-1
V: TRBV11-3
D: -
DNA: TGTGCCAGCAGCTCCGCGGGTGAGAGGACTGAAGCTTTCTTT
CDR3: CASSSAGERTEAFF

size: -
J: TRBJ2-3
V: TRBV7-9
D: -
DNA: TGTGCCAGCAGCCCAACAGGGATGGGGACAGATACGCAGTATTTT
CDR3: CASSPTGMGTDTQYF

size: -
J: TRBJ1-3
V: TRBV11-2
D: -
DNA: TGTGCCAGCAGCAAGAGGTTTGGAAACACCATATATTTT
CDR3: CASSKRFGNTIYF

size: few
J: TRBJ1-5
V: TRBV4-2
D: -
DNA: TGTGCCAGCAGCCATGTCCCGAATAGCAATCAGCCCCAGCATTTT
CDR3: CASSHVPNSNQPQHF

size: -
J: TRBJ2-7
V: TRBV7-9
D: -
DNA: TGTGCCAGCAGCTTGCCAGGGCGCTCCCATCAGTACTTC
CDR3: CASSLPGRSHQYF

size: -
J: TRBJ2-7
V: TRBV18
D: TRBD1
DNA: TGTGCCAGCTCGCCTGGACAGGGAGGCGAGCAGTACTTC
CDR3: CASSPGQGGEQYF

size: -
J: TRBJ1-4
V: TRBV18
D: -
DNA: TGTGCCAGCTCACCAGGCGGGGGGAATGAAAAACTGTTTTTT
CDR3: CASSPGGGNEKLFF

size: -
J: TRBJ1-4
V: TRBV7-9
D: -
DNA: TGTGCCAGCAGCTTAGGAGGCCGGGGGCTGTTTTTT
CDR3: CASSLGGRGLFF

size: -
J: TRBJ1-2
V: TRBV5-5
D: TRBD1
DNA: TGTGCCAGCAGCACGGACAGGGGGGATGGCTACACCTTC
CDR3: CASSTDRGDGYTF

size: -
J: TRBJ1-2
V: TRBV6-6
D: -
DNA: TGTGCCAGCAGGGAAGCTAACTATGGCTACACCTTC
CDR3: CASREANYGYTF

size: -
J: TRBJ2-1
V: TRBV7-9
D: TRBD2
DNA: TGTGCCAGCAGCCCCGGACTAGCGGGCAATGAGCAGTTCTTC
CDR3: CASSPGLAGNEQFF

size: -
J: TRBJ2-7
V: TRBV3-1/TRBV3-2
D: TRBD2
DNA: TGTGCCAGCAGCCAAGGACTAGCGGGGGCCGAGCAGTACTTC
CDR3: CASSQGLAGAEQYF

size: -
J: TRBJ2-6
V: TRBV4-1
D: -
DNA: TGCGCCAGCAGCCCCGGGGGGGCCAACGTCCTGACTTTC
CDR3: CASSPGGANVLTF

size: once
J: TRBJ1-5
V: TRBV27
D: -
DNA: TGTGCCAGCAGGGGGGCTAATCAGCCCCAGCATTTT
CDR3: CASRGANQPQHF

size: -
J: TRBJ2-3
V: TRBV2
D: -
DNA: TGTGCCAGCAGCAGGGGGGGAAGCACAGATACGCAGTATTTT
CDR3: CASSRGGSTDTQYF

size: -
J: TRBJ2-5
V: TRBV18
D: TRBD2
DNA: TGTGCCAGCTCGCACCGGCCAGCGGGGGGAGAGACCCAGTACTTC
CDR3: CASSHRPAGGETQYF

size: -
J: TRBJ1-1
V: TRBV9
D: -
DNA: TGTGCCAGCAGCCGGGACACCACAGTGGACACTGAAGCTTTCTTT
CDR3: CASSRDTTVDTEAFF

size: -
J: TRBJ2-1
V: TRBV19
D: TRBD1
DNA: TGTGCCAGTAGTATCGGGACAGGGACTTACAATGAGCAGTTCTTC
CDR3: CASSIGTGTYNEQFF

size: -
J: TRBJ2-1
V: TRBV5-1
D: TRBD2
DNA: TGCGCCAGCAGTTTAGCGGGGAGCTCCTACAATGAGCAGTTCTTC
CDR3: CASSLAGSSYNEQFF

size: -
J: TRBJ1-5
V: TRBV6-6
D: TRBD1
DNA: TGTGCCACCGTAACAGGGGCAGGTCAGCCCCAGCATTTT
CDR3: CATVTGAGQPQHF

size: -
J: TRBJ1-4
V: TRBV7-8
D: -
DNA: TGTGCCAGCAGCTTAGCGTTTGGTGAAAAACTGTTTTTT
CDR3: CASSLAFGEKLFF

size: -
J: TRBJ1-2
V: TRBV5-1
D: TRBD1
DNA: TGCGCCAGCAGCGTGGGACAGCTCAACTATGGCTACACCTTC
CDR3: CASSVGQLNYGYTF

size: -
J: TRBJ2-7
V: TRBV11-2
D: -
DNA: TGTGCCAGCAGCTTGGCACAGGGTCGAGGCGCCCCTTACGAGCAGTACTTC
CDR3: CASSLAQGRGAPYEQYF

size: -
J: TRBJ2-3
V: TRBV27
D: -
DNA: TGTGCCAGCAGCTGGGCAGGGACCACAGATACGCAGTATTTT
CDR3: CASSWAGTTDTQYF

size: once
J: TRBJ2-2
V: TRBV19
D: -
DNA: TGTGCCAGTAGTATCCACTATGACACCGGGGAGCTGTTTTTT
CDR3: CASSIHYDTGELFF

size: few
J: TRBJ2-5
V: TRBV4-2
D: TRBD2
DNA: TGTGCCAGCAGCCGCGGACTAGCCTCCGAGACCCAGTACTTC
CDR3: CASSRGLASETQYF

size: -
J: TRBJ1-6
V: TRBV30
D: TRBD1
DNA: TGTGCCTGGAGTTTCAGGGGGAGCTCCTATAATTCACCCCTCCACTTT
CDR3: CAWSFRGSSYNSPLHF

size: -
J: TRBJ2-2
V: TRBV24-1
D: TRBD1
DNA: TGTGCCACCAGTGATGGACAGGGGCACACCGGGGAGCTGTTTTTT
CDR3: CATSDGQGHTGELFF

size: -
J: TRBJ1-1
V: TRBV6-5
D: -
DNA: TGTGCCAGCACCTCCTTCCGGGACGGTAACACTGAAGCTTTCTTT
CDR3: CASTSFRDGNTEAFF

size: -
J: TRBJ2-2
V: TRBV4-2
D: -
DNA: TGTGCCAGCAGCCAAGGGCGGACTTACACCGGGGAGCTGTTTTTT
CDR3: CASSQGRTYTGELFF

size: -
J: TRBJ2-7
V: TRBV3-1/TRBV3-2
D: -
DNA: TGTGCCAGCAGCTCCAGGACCCGCGAGCAGTACTTC
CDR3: CASSSRTREQYF

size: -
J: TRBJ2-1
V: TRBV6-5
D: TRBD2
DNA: TGTGCCAGCACCAAGAGGCTAGCGGGGGGCGATGAGCAGTTCTTC
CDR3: CASTKRLAGGDEQFF

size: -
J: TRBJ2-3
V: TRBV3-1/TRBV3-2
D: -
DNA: TGTGCCAGCAGCCAAGTGGCCCCGGGATGGGGGGCAGATACGCAGTATTTT
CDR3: CASSQVAPGWGADTQYF